These 8 T cell receptor beta chains originate from one sample sequenced in a study of shared clonotypes between healthy human individuals. Some clones are missing from TCRdb's copy, which holds only in-frame ones; the method was immunoSEQ multiplex PCR. The sample has over 1.4 million clones, roughly 96% seen once. Sequencing was done on a sample of naive CD4+ T cells sorted from blood. Subset defined: CD45RA+ positively selected. These receptors were collected from a young man in good health.

The chain recombines TRBV30 with TRBJ2-7; TRBD1 might be the D (5 bases). This CDR3 contains 12 residues. The V end was cut by 4 bases, the J end by 1 base, with 8 bases between. The germline CDR1 and CDR2 sequences are GTSNPN and SVGIG (reference sequence). CDR3 region: CAWKQGSYEQYF. The CDR3 nucleotides read TGTGCCTGGAAGCAGGGTTCCTACGAGCAGTACTTC.

A word on this clone: The same CDR3 is also encoded by other DNA sequences in this sample. J is TRBJ2-1 and V is TRBV5-1, with D perhaps TRBD2 (6 bases). Trimming left V 4 bases short and J 0 bases short, with 11 bases between. This CDR3 spans 15 amino acids. Germline V gene lookup returns CDR1 SGHRS and CDR2 YFSETQ. CDR3 in DNA: TGCGCCAGCAGCCTTGGGAGGAGCTCCTACAATGAGCAGTTCTTC. Translation: CASSLGRSSYNEQFF.

The chain carries TRBV2 and TRBJ2-4, with D possibly matching TRBD1 (6 bases). V lost 1 base to trimming and J lost 8 bases, with 15 bases between them. The germline V gene encodes CDR1 SNHLY and CDR2 FYNNEI. This CDR3 comprises 15 residues. The CDR3: CASSEEEAAGDIQYF. The CDR3 DNA reads TGTGCCAGCAGTGAAGAGGAGGCGGCAGGGGACATTCAGTACTTC.

The V call is TRBV19, the J call TRBJ1-2; D is possibly TRBD1 (6 bases). This CDR3 has 10 amino acids. Per germline, CDR1 LNHDA and CDR2 SQIVND (reference sequence). V gave up 11 bases and J gave up 9 bases, with 13 bases separating them. Here the CDR3 DNA reads TGTGCCGCTAAAGGGGGGAGCTACACCTTC. This sequence encodes CAAKGGSYTF.

The chain has TRBV29-1 and TRBJ2-3, with 10 positions matching TRBD2. V trimming: 6 bases; J trimming: 2 bases; junction bases outside the gene matches: 11. The CDR3 covers 16 residues. The germline V gene encodes CDR1 SQVTM and CDR2 ANQGSEA. The CDR3 region has the DNA TGCAGCGTCCCTGGAGGACTAGCGGTTTACACAGATACGCAGTATTTT. Its translation is CSVPGGLAVYTDTQYF.

V gene TRBV9 combines with J gene TRBJ2-7; a weak D match, TRBD1 (5 bases). This CDR3 is built from 14 residues. Trimming left V 4 bases short and J 6 bases short, with 17 bases between. Germline V lookup: CDR1 SGDLS, CDR2 YYNGEE. The CDR3, as DNA: TGTGCCAGCAGCCCACACCTTGATCAGGGCGAGCAGTACTTC. Its protein product is CASSPHLDQGEQYF.

J is TRBJ1-3 and V is TRBV30, with TRBD1 matching 7 bases. J was trimmed by 2 bases and V by 2 bases; bases with no gene match: 6. The germline V gene encodes CDR1 GTSNPN and CDR2 SVGIG (reference sequence). The CDR3 is 15 amino acids. Here the CDR3 DNA reads TGTGCCTGGAGTAAGGGGGCAGCCGCTGGAAACACCATATATTTT. Translation: CAWSKGAAAGNTIYF.

The chain uses TRBV4-3 and TRBJ1-5; unclear D gene. The CDR3 consists of 15 residues. CDR1 and CDR2 from the germline V gene are LGHNA and YSLEER. The V end lost 0 bases, the J end lost 7 bases, and 13 bases lay between the germline ends. The DNA for the CDR3 is TGCGCCAGCAGCCAAGATTCAAGGGTAATGCAGCCCCAGCATTTT. Protein: CASSQDSRVMQPQHF.